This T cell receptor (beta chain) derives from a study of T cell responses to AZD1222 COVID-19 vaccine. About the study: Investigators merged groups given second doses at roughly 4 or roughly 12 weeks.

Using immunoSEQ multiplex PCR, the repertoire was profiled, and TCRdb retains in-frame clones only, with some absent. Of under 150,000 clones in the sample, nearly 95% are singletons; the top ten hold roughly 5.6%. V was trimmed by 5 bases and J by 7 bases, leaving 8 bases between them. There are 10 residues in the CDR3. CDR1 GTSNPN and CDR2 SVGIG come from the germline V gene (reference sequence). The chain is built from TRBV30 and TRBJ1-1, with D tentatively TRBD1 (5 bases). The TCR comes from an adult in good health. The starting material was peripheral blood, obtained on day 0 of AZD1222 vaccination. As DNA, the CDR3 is TGTGCCTGGCAGGGAAATGAAGCTTTCTTT. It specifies CAWQGNEAFF.